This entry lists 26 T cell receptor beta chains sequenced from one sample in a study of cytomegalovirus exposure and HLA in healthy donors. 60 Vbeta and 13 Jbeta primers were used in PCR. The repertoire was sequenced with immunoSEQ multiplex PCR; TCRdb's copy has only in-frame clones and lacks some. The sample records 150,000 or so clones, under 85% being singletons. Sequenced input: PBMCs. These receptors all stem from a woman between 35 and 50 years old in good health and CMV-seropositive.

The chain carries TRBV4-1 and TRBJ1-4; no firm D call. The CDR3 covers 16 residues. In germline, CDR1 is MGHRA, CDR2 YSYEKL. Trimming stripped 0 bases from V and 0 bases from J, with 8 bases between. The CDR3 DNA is TGCGCCAGCAGCCAAGATATCGGAGCAACTAATGAAAAACTGTTTTTT. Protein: CASSQDIGATNEKLFF.

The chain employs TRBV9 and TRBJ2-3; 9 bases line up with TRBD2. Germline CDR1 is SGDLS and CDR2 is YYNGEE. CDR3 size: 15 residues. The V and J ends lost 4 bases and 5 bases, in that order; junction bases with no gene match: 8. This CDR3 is CASSSAGGSGDTQYF. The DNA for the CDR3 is TGTGCCAGCAGCTCAGCGGGGGGATCAGGAGATACGCAGTATTTT.

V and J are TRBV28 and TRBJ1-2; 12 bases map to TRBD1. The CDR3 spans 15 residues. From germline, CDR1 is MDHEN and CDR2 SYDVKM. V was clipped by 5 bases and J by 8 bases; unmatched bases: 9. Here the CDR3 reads CASSGTGQGAPGYTF. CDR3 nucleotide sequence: TGTGCCAGCAGTGGGACGGGACAGGGGGCGCCGGGCTACACCTTC.

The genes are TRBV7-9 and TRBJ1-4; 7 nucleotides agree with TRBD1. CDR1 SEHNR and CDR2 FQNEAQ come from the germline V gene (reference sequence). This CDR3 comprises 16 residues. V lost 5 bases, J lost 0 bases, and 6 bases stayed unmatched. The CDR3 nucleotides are TGTGCCAGCAGCCAGGGACAGCTATCAACTAATGAAAAACTGTTTTTT. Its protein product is CASSQGQLSTNEKLFF.

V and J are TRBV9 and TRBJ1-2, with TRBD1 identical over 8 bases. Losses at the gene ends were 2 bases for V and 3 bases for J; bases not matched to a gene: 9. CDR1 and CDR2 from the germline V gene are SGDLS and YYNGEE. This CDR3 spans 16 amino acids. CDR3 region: CASSVAPKTGDYGYTF. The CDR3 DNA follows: TGTGCCAGCAGCGTGGCCCCTAAGACAGGGGACTATGGCTACACCTTC.

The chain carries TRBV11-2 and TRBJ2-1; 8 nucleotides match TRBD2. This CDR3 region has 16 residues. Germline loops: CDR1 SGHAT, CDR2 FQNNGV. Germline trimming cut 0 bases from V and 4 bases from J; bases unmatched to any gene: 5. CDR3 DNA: TGTGCCAGCAGCTTAGATTTGGCGGGGGGATACAATGAGCAGTTCTTC. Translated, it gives CASSLDLAGGYNEQFF.

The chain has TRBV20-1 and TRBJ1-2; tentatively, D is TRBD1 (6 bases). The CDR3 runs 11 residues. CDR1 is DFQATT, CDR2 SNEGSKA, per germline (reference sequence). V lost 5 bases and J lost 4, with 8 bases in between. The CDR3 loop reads CSAQGTYGYTF. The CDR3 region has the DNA TGCAGTGCTCAGGGGACCTATGGCTACACCTTC.

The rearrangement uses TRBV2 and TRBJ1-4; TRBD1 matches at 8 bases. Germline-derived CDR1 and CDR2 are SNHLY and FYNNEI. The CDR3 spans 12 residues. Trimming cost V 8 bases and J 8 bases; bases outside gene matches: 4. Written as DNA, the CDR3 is TGTGCCAGCGGGGGACAGGAAGAAAAACTGTTTTTT. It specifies CASGGQEEKLFF.

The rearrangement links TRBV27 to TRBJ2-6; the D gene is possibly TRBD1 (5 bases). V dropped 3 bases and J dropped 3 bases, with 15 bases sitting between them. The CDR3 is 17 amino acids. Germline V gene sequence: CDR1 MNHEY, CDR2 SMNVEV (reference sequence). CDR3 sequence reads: CASSFGWGVGGANVLTF. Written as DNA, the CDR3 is TGTGCCAGCAGTTTTGGTTGGGGCGTTGGTGGGGCCAACGTCCTGACTTTC.

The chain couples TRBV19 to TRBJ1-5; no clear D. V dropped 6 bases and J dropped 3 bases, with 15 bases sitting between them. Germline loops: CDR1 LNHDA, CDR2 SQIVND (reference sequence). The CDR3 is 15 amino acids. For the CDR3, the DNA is TGTGCCAGTAGGAGTCCTTTTCCCCCCAATCAGCCCCAGCATTTT. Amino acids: CASRSPFPPNQPQHF.

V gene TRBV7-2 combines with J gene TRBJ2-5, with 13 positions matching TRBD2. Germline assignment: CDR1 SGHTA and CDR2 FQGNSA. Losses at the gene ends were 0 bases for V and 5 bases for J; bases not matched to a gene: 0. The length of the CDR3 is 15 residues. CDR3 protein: CASSLAGLAGETQYF. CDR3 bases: TGTGCCAGCAGCTTAGCGGGACTAGCGGGGGAGACCCAGTACTTC.

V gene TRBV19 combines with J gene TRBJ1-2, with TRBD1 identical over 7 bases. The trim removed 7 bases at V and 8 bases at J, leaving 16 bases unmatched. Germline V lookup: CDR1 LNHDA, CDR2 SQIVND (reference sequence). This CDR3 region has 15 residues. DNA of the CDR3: TGTGCCAGTAAAGAGGGGGCAAACCTACCTGAGGGCTACACCTTC. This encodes CASKEGANLPEGYTF.

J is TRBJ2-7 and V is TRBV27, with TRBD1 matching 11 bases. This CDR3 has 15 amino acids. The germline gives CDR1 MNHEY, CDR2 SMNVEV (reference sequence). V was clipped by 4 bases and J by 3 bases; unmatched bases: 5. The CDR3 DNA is TGTGCCAGCAGTTCCGCCGGGACAGGGGGCTACGAGCAGTACTTC. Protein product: CASSSAGTGGYEQYF.

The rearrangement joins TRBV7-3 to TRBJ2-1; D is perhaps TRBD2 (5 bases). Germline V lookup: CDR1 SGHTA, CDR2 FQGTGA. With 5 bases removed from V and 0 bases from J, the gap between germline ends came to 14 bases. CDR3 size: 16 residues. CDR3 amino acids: CASSPRTGSSYNEQFF. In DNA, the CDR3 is TGTGCCAGCAGCCCAAGGACTGGAAGCTCCTACAATGAGCAGTTCTTC.

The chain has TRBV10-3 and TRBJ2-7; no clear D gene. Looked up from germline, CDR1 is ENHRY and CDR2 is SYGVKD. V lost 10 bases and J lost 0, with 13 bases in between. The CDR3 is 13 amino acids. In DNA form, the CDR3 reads TGTGCCACGCGCCTAGGCGGCTCCTACGAGCAGTACTTC. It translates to CATRLGGSYEQYF.

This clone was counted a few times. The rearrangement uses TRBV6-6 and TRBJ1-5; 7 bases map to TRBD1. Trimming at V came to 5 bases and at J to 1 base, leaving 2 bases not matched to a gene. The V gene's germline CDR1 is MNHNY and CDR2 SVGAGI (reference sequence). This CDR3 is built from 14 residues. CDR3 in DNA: TGTGCCAGCAGTAGACAGGGAAGCAATCAGCCCCAGCATTTT. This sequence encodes CASSRQGSNQPQHF.

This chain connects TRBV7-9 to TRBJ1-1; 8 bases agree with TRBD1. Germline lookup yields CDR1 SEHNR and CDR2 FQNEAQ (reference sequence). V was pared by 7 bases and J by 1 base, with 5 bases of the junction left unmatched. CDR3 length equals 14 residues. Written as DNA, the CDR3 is TGTGCCAGCAAGGACAGGGTTGGGAACACTGAAGCTTTCTTT. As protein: CASKDRVGNTEAFF.

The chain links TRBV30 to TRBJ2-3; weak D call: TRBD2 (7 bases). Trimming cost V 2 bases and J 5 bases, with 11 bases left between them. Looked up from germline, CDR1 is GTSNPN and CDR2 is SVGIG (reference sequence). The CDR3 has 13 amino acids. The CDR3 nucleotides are TGTGCCTGGAGTTTAGGGGGGGGAGATACGCAGTATTTT. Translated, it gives CAWSLGGGDTQYF.

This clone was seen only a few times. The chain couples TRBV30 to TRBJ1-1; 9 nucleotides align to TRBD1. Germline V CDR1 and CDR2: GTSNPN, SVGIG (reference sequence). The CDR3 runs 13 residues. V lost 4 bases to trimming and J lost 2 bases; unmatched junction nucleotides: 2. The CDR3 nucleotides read TGTGCCTGGACGGGACAGGGCAACACTGAAGCTTTCTTT. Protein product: CAWTGQGNTEAFF.

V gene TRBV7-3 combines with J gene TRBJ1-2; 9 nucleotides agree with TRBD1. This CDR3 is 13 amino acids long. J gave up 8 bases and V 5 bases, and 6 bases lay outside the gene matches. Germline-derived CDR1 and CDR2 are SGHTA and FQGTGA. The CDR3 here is CASSDRTGVGYTF. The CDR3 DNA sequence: TGTGCCAGCAGCGACAGGACAGGGGTAGGCTACACCTTC.

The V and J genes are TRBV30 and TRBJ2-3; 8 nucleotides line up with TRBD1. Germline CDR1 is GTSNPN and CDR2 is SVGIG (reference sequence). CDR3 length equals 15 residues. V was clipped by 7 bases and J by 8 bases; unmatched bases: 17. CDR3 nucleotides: TGTGCCTTCGAACAGGGGGTCGAGTATGGTGTTACGCAGTATTTT. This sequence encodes CAFEQGVEYGVTQYF.

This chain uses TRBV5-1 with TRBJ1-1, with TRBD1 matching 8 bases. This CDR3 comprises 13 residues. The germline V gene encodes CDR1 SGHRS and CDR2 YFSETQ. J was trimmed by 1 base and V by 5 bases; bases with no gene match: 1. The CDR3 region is CASRGQENTEAFF. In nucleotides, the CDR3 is TGCGCCAGCAGGGGACAGGAGAACACTGAAGCTTTCTTT.

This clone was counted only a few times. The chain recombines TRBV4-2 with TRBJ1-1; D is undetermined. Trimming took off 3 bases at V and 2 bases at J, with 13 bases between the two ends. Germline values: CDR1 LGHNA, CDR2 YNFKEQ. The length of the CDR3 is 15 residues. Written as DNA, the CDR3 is TGTGCCAGCAGCCATGAGAGAAGAATTAACACTGAAGCTTTCTTT. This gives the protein CASSHERRINTEAFF.

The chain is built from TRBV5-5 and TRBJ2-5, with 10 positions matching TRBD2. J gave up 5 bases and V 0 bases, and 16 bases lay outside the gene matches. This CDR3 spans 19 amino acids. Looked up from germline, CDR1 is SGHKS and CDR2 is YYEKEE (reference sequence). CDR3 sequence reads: CASSLALYRLAGERETQYF. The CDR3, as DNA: TGTGCCAGCAGCTTGGCCTTATACAGACTAGCGGGTGAGCGGGAGACCCAGTACTTC.

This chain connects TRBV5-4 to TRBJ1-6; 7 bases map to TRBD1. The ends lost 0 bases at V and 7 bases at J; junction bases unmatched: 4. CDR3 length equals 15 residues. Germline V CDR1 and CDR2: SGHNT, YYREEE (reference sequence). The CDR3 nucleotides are TGTGCCAGCAGCTTGGCCGGGACAGACAATTCACCCCTCCACTTT. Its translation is CASSLAGTDNSPLHF.

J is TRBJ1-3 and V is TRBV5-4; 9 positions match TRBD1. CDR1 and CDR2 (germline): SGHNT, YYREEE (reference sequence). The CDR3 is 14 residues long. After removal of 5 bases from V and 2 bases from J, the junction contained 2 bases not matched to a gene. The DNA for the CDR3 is TGTGCCAGCAGTTGGGACAGGGCTGGAAACACCATATATTTT. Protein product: CASSWDRAGNTIYF.